The rows below give T cell receptor beta chains drawn from one sample of a study of shared clonotypes between healthy human individuals. The method was immunoSEQ multiplex PCR; TCRdb's version includes in-frame clones alone and lacks a portion of them. The repertoire includes about 2.1 million clones, about 93% of them detected once, and over 1.5% sits in the top ten. The sample comprised naive CD8+ T cells from PBMCs. Receptor source: a man younger than 35 in good health. Some clones in this sample may be carry-over from other donors' samples. Both conserved end residues are part of each CDR3.

V gene: TRBV27; CDR3 protein: CASSPGWGGTEAFF
V gene: TRBV13; CDR3 protein: CASGAGGNQPQHF
V gene: TRBV9; CDR3 protein: CASSQRQAHEQYF
V gene: TRBV27; CDR3 protein: CASTLMGEGTGELFF
V gene: TRBV7-7; CDR3 protein: CASTLGWQGGTGELFF
V gene: TRBV6-7; CDR3 protein: CASSYSRGPEQPQHF
V gene: TRBV27; CDR3 protein: CASTTGVWAEAFF
V gene: TRBV28; CDR3 protein: CASSSLPEQYF
V gene: TRBV5-1; CDR3 protein: CASSLHTDTQYF
V gene: TRBV13; CDR3 protein: CASSLGLLDREGATNEKLFF
V gene: TRBV19; CDR3 protein: CASSLDRDRGMMGYGYTF
V gene: TRBV9; CDR3 protein: CASSVDQGQGYGYTF
V gene: TRBV7-3; CDR3 protein: CASSSWTGLQETQYF
V gene: TRBV11-3; CDR3 protein: CASSLGVRREGQETQYF
V gene: TRBV7-9; CDR3 protein: CASSPKLASRGNEQFF
V gene: TRBV27; CDR3 protein: CASSSHRTSGRDPQETQYF
V gene: TRBV2; CDR3 protein: CASSVWTGENQPQHF
V gene: TRBV29-1; CDR3 protein: CSAAGGSSYNEQFF
V gene: TRBV11-2; CDR3 protein: CASSLRDGYEQYF
V gene: TRBV15; CDR3 protein: CATSRRRTGQKETQYF
V gene: TRBV7-8; CDR3 protein: CASSLTLAGGPENTGELFF